These T cell receptor beta chains were read from a single sample in a study of blood T cell repertoires in COVID-19. Profiled with immunoSEQ multiplex PCR; TCRdb holds only in-frame clones, not every one. This sample has about 240,000 clones, with roughly 90% found just once. The sample comprised PBMCs or T cells enriched from blood (not recorded which). These receptor sequences come from a woman aged 25 to 39 who had recovered from COVID-19. CDR3s include the opening cysteine and the closing phenylalanine or tryptophan. A D gene is named only where the DNA matches it firmly. Expanded clones get a size class; other rows say once, few or many, or leave the size out.

D: TRBD1
V: TRBV28
size: -
J: TRBJ1-6
CDR3: CASSLTGDSPLHF
DNA: TGTGCCAGCAGTTTAACAGGGGATTCACCCCTCCACTTT

D: TRBD1
V: TRBV9
size: -
J: TRBJ2-7
CDR3: CASSLQTGGGYEQYF
DNA: TGTGCCAGCAGCCTTCAAACAGGGGGCGGCTACGAGCAGTACTTC

D: TRBD2
V: TRBV11-2
size: -
J: TRBJ2-1
CDR3: CASSLVIERELPSYNEQFF
DNA: TGTGCCAGCAGCTTAGTGATCGAGCGGGAGCTCCCCTCCTACAATGAGCAGTTCTTC

D: -
V: TRBV7-8
size: -
J: TRBJ1-1
CDR3: CASSWYRFPSAEAFF
DNA: TGTGCCAGCAGCTGGTACCGGTTTCCTAGCGCTGAAGCTTTCTTT

D: TRBD1
V: TRBV7-9
size: -
J: TRBJ2-1
CDR3: CASSHTGTVYNEQFF
DNA: TGTGCCAGCAGCCACACCGGGACAGTCTACAATGAGCAGTTCTTC

D: TRBD1
V: TRBV28
size: once
J: TRBJ1-3
CDR3: CASSSPGGPEGNTIYF
DNA: TGTGCCAGCAGTTCCCCAGGGGGTCCGGAAGGAAACACCATATATTTT

D: -
V: TRBV7-6
size: -
J: TRBJ1-4
CDR3: CASSLLGEANEKLFF
DNA: TGTGCCAGCAGCTTATTGGGGGAGGCTAATGAAAAACTGTTTTTT

D: -
V: TRBV28
size: -
J: TRBJ1-6
CDR3: CASSSRTARGSPLHF
DNA: TGTGCCAGCAGTAGTCGGACAGCAAGGGGTTCACCCCTCCACTTT

D: TRBD1
V: TRBV30
size: once
J: TRBJ2-2
CDR3: CAWSRTGGTGELFF
DNA: TGTGCCTGGAGCAGGACAGGGGGCACCGGGGAGCTGTTTTTT

D: -
V: TRBV7-2
size: -
J: TRBJ2-7
CDR3: CASSPGVDRSYEQYF
DNA: TGTGCCAGCAGCCCGGGAGTGGACAGGAGCTACGAGCAGTACTTC

D: -
V: TRBV28
size: -
J: TRBJ1-6
CDR3: CASSDLGSSYNSPLHF
DNA: TGTGCCAGCAGTGATCTGGGGAGCTCCTATAATTCACCCCTCCACTTT

D: TRBD1
V: TRBV12-5
size: -
J: TRBJ1-3
CDR3: CASGLQGAGGNTIYF
DNA: TGTGCTAGTGGCTTACAGGGGGCAGGAGGAAACACCATATATTTT

D: -
V: TRBV28
size: -
J: TRBJ2-1
CDR3: CASRVGGKTYNEQFF
DNA: TGTGCCAGCAGGGTTGGCGGGAAAACCTACAATGAGCAGTTCTTC

D: -
V: TRBV5-4
size: -
J: TRBJ1-1
CDR3: CASSFSQGPTEAFF
DNA: TGTGCCAGCAGCTTTAGTCAGGGGCCCACTGAAGCTTTCTTT

D: -
V: TRBV9
size: once
J: TRBJ1-2
CDR3: CASSVFQGRDYGYTF
DNA: TGTGCCAGCAGCGTATTCCAGGGGAGAGACTATGGCTACACCTTC

D: -
V: TRBV29-1
size: -
J: TRBJ1-5
CDR3: CSVDKGSHQPQHF
DNA: TGCAGCGTTGACAAAGGGAGCCATCAGCCCCAGCATTTT

D: TRBD2
V: TRBV28
size: few
J: TRBJ2-1
CDR3: CASSLSRRAGGSIEQFF
DNA: TGTGCCAGCAGTTTATCTCGCCGAGCGGGAGGTTCTATTGAGCAGTTCTTC

D: -
V: TRBV3-1/TRBV3-2
size: -
J: TRBJ2-1
CDR3: CASSQASNEQFF
DNA: TGTGCCAGCAGCCAAGCTTCTAATGAGCAGTTCTTC

D: TRBD2
V: TRBV4-3
size: -
J: TRBJ2-3
CDR3: CASSQDEIAGGLDTQYF
DNA: TGCGCCAGCAGCCAAGATGAAATAGCGGGAGGTTTAGATACGCAGTATTTT

D: -
V: TRBV5-1
size: -
J: TRBJ1-1
CDR3: CASSLAQQNTEAFF
DNA: TGCGCCAGCAGCTTGGCACAACAGAACACTGAAGCTTTCTTT